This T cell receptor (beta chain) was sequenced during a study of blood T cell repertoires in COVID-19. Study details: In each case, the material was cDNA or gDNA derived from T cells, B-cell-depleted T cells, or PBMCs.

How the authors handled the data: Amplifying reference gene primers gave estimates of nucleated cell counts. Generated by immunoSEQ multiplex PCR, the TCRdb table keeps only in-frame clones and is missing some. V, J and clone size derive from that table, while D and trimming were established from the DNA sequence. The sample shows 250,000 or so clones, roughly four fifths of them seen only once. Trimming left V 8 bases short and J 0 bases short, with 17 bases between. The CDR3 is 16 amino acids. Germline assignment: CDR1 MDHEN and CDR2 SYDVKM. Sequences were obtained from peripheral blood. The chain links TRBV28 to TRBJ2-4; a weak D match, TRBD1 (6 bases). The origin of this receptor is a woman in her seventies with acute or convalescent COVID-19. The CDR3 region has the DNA TGTGCCAGCGCCCACGGTGGGGGCTTAGCCAAAAACATTCAGTACTTC. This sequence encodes CASAHGGGLAKNIQYF.